Following are 15 T cell receptor beta chains from one sample sequenced in a study of T cell repertoires in cytomegalovirus infection (dated by TCRdb to between 2019 and 2020). Their target antigens are unknown. The treatment or condition label here, explained by the study, means: in vitro stimulation with specific CMV peptide epitopes to enrich CMV-specific T cells. The instrument was an Illumina HiSeq 1500. Starting from the raw public reads, TCRdb applied fastp trimming at Q25, assembled clones with MiXCR and retained in-frame beta chains. Each entry merges the rows of one CDR3 protein and shows their most common DNA and genes. The sample table records 310,000 or so distinct CDR3 sequences; 20% to 25% of these occur just once. The ten largest account for roughly 14% of the sample. The sample here was cultured PBMCs, taken from culture after CMV antigen stimulation. These receptors were taken from a human donor in good health (CMV status not recorded). Some clones in this sample may be carry-over from other donors' samples.

This clonotype was counted at least ten times. J is TRBJ1-2 and V is TRBV7-2; D is undetermined. Germline V gene sequence: CDR1 SGHTA, CDR2 FQGNSA. Trimming took 1 base from V and 2 from J, leaving 8 bases between them. The CDR3 has 14 amino acids. For the CDR3, the DNA is TGTGCCAGCAGCTTAGGGCGGACGAACTATGGCTACACCTTC. As protein: CASSLGRTNYGYTF.

The rearrangement uses TRBV7-3 and TRBJ2-2; weak D call: TRBD1 (7 bases). Deletions cut 1 base from V and 6 bases from J, with 15 bases between. The CDR3 length is 16 residues. Germline V CDR1 and CDR2: SGHTA, FQGTGA. CDR3 loop: CASSLMSGGNAGELFF. As DNA, the CDR3 is TGTGCCAGCAGCTTAATGTCAGGGGGGAATGCCGGGGAGCTGTTTTTT.

The V call is TRBV19, the J call TRBJ2-2; D uncertain. CDR3 length equals 16 residues. Trimming took off 3 bases at V and 5 bases at J, with 16 bases between the two ends. Per germline, CDR1 LNHDA and CDR2 SQIVND (reference sequence). In DNA, the CDR3 is TGTGCCAGTAGTATTGGGTCAGGCGGAAGGACCGGGGAGCTGTTTTTT. Amino acids: CASSIGSGGRTGELFF.

This sequence joins TRBV4-2 and TRBJ1-1; 7 positions agree with TRBD1. This CDR3 contains 15 residues. CDR1 and CDR2 (germline): LGHNA, YNFKEQ. J was trimmed by 0 bases and V by 3 bases; bases with no gene match: 4. The CDR3 DNA reads as TGTGCCAGCAGCCAGGGACAGCACATGAACACTGAAGCTTTCTTT. Its translation: CASSQGQHMNTEAFF.

This clonotype was found many times. The chain employs TRBV7-2 and TRBJ1-1; TRBD1 agrees at 7 bases. V gave up 4 bases and J gave up 4 bases; unmatched junction bases: 6. CDR3 length equals 14 residues. Germline-derived CDR1 and CDR2 are SGHTA and FQGNSA. CDR3 sequence (DNA): TGTGCCAGCAGCTACGGGGACAGACTCACTGAAGCTTTCTTT. Its translation is CASSYGDRLTEAFF.

This clonotype was found a few times. The V and J genes are TRBV24-1 and TRBJ2-2; D is undetermined. Germline V gene sequence: CDR1 KGHDR, CDR2 SFDVKD. Trimming took 0 bases from V and 7 from J, leaving 8 bases between them. There are 14 residues in the CDR3. CDR3: CATSDLEAGGELFF. CDR3 in DNA: TGTGCCACCAGTGATTTGGAGGCCGGCGGGGAGCTGTTTTTT.

The chain uses TRBV25-1 and TRBJ1-2, with D possibly matching TRBD1 (6 bases). V was shortened by 2 bases and J by 4 bases, with 11 bases between the two germline ends. The germline CDR1 and CDR2 sequences are MGHDK and SYGVNS. CDR3 length: 14 residues. The chain's CDR3 is CASSERQGGYGYTF. The CDR3 DNA follows: TGTGCCAGCAGTGAACGTCAAGGGGGCTATGGCTACACCTTC.

The chain uses TRBV11-3 and TRBJ1-2, with 7 bases aligning to TRBD1. CDR3 size: 15 residues. Germline V gene sequence: CDR1 SGHNT, CDR2 YENEEA. Trimming took 5 bases from V and 4 from J; bases not matched to a gene: 10. CDR3 protein: CASSPGQDFSYGYTF. The CDR3 DNA reads as TGTGCCAGCAGCCCCGGACAGGACTTTTCCTATGGCTACACCTTC.

The CDR3 nucleotides read TGTGCCAGCACCCGATCTAACTCCTACGAGCAGTACTTC. Translated: CASTRSNSYEQYF. The chain employs TRBV7-9 and TRBJ2-7; D is ambiguous. The CDR3 covers 13 residues. Per germline, CDR1 SEHNR and CDR2 FQNEAQ (reference sequence). Trimming removed 7 bases from V and 0 bases from J, with 10 bases in between.

V and J are TRBV30 and TRBJ1-5; D may be TRBD1 (6 bases). V lost 1 base and J lost 0, with 10 bases in between. CDR1 and CDR2 from the germline V gene are GTSNPN and SVGIG (reference sequence). The CDR3 loop spans 15 amino acids. The CDR3 sequence: CAWSGTVYSNQPQHF. The CDR3 region has the DNA TGTGCCTGGAGTGGGACAGTCTATAGCAATCAGCCCCAGCATTTT.

The chain recombines TRBV19 with TRBJ2-1; 8 bases agree with TRBD1. V gave up 1 base and J gave up 6 bases; unmatched junction bases: 2. From germline, CDR1 is LNHDA and CDR2 SQIVND (reference sequence). CDR3 length equals 14 residues. The CDR3 coding sequence is TGTGCCAGTAGTATAGTGCAGGGGGCCAATGAGCAGTTCTTC. Amino acids: CASSIVQGANEQFF. Full variable domain (remainder filled in from reference TRBV19 and TRBJ2-1): DGGITQSPKYLFRKEGQNVTLSCEQNLNHDAMYWYRQDPGQGLRLIYYSQIVNDFQKGDIAEGYSVSREKKESFPLTVTSAQKNPTAFYLCASSIVQGANEQFFGPGTRLTVL.

The chain is built from TRBV6-6 and TRBJ2-7, with D maybe TRBD2 (6 bases). Germline-derived CDR1 and CDR2 are MNHNY and SVGAGI (reference sequence). Trimming removed 5 bases from V and 2 bases from J, with 13 bases in between. The CDR3 is made up of 14 amino acids. The CDR3 coding sequence is TGTGCCAGCAGTACCGGGACTCGCACCTACGAGCAGTACTTC. It encodes CASSTGTRTYEQYF.

The sample holds a few counts of this clonotype. The V call is TRBV7-3, the J call TRBJ2-1; 8 bases are shared with TRBD2. The CDR3 is made up of 17 amino acids. The germline gives CDR1 SGHTA, CDR2 FQGTGA. Trimming cost V 5 bases and J 6 bases; bases outside gene matches: 15. The CDR3 loop is CASSRYLTGTRGNEQFF. CDR3 bases: TGTGCCAGCAGCCGATACTTAACCGGGACTAGGGGCAATGAGCAGTTCTTC.

V is TRBV10-3 and J is TRBJ2-5; a weak D match, TRBD2 (6 bases). Germline lookup yields CDR1 ENHRY and CDR2 SYGVKD. V was shortened by 3 bases and J by 4 bases, with 12 bases between the two germline ends. The CDR3 sequence is 14 residues long. For the CDR3, the DNA is TGTGCCATCAGTGACGGGAGAGGTGGAGAGACCCAGTACTTC. Protein product: CAISDGRGGETQYF.

The chain joins TRBV12-3 or TRBV12-4 to TRBJ1-1; D gene ambiguous. The CDR3 consists of 15 residues. V lost 6 bases and J 3 bases, leaving 17 bases between the germline ends. In nucleotides, the CDR3 is TGTGCCAGCAGGCCCCCTCGGGGAATCTACACTGAAGCTTTCTTT. Its translation is CASRPPRGIYTEAFF.